Listed here are 30 T cell receptor beta chains from one sample, sequenced in a study of blood T cell repertoires in COVID-19. Using immunoSEQ multiplex PCR, the repertoire was profiled, and TCRdb retains in-frame clones only, with some absent. The sample yields about 240,000 clones, roughly 86% seen once. The sequenced material came from PBMCs or T cells enriched from blood (not recorded which). Receptor source: a woman in her forties with acute COVID-19.

This chain joins TRBV4-1 and TRBJ2-3, with 7 bases identical to TRBD1. CDR3 length: 13 residues. Germline V gene data show CDR1 as MGHRA and CDR2 as YSYEKL. J gave up 4 bases and V 6 bases, and 4 bases lay outside the gene matches. CDR3 nucleotide sequence: TGCGCCAGCAGTTTGACAGGGTCAGATACGCAGTATTTT. Residues: CASSLTGSDTQYF.

The rearrangement uses TRBV24-1 and TRBJ2-1; 11 nucleotides line up with TRBD1. This CDR3 has 17 residues. The germline gives CDR1 KGHDR, CDR2 SFDVKD. V lost 5 bases and J lost 8; bases outside the gene matches: 13. The CDR3 sequence: CATSVIARDRGRYEQFF. In nucleotides, the CDR3 is TGTGCCACCAGTGTCATTGCCCGGGACAGGGGGAGGTATGAGCAGTTCTTC.

V and J are TRBV24-1 and TRBJ2-2; 10 bases line up with TRBD1. Germline V gene lookup returns CDR1 KGHDR and CDR2 SFDVKD. V shed 9 bases, J shed 7 bases, and the junction held 10 bases outside the gene matches. The CDR3 sequence is 15 residues long. In DNA form, the CDR3 reads TGTGCCACCGGAATTGGACAGGGGGGGGACGGGGAGCTGTTTTTT. Its protein is CATGIGQGGDGELFF.

The J gene is TRBJ2-1, the V gene TRBV5-1, with 7 bases matching TRBD2. The CDR3 totals 17 residues. The germline CDR1 and CDR2 sequences are SGHRS and YFSETQ. V shed 0 bases and J 0 bases; nucleotides not matched to a gene: 6. CDR3 region: CASSLVLAKSSYNEQFF. Written as DNA, the CDR3 is TGCGCCAGCAGCTTGGTACTAGCGAAAAGCTCCTACAATGAGCAGTTCTTC. Together with reference TRBV5-1 and TRBJ2-1, the CDR3 gives the full variable domain: KAGVTQTPRYLIKTRGQQVTLSCSPISGHRSVSWYQQTPGQGLQFLFEYFSETQRNKGNFPGRFSGRQFSNSRSEMNVSTLELGDSALYLCASSLVLAKSSYNEQFFGPGTRLTVL.

The CDR3 is CASSQDRGLAGTYNEQFF. DNA for the CDR3: TGTGCCAGCAGCCAAGATAGGGGACTAGCGGGAACCTACAATGAGCAGTTCTTC. The chain joins TRBV3-1 (or the pseudogene TRBV3-2) to TRBJ2-1, with 13 positions matching TRBD2. This CDR3 comprises 18 residues. Trimming cost V 0 bases and J 2 bases; bases outside gene matches: 4. Per germline, CDR1 LGHDT and CDR2 YNNKEL (reference sequence).

This clone was recorded once. V and J are TRBV10-1 and TRBJ2-2; TRBD2 might be the D (5 bases). V was cut by 7 bases and J by 3 bases, with 12 bases left in between. Germline CDR1 reads WNHNN; CDR2 reads SYGVQD (reference sequence). The CDR3 covers 14 residues. CDR3 coding DNA: TGCGCCAGCAAAATGGACTTATACACCGGGGAGCTGTTTTTT. This translates into CASKMDLYTGELFF.

The chain links TRBV13 to TRBJ2-6; TRBD1 matches at 8 bases. V dropped 0 bases and J dropped 0; count of bases not matched to a gene: 13. The germline gives CDR1 PRHDT, CDR2 FYEKMQ (reference sequence). The CDR3 sequence is 21 residues long. Here the CDR3 reads CASSLGQGAYSFSSGANVLTF. In DNA form, the CDR3 reads TGTGCCAGCAGCTTAGGGCAGGGGGCTTATTCTTTCTCCTCTGGGGCCAACGTCCTGACTTTC.

The chain has TRBV29-1 and TRBJ2-2; D remains unclear. The CDR3 spans 13 residues. The ends were cut back, 5 bases at V and 1 base at J, with 8 bases in the middle. In germline, CDR1 is SQVTM, CDR2 ANQGSEA. The DNA for the CDR3 is TGCAGCGTTCGACAACAGAACACCGGGGAGCTGTTTTTT. It specifies CSVRQQNTGELFF.

The genes are TRBV6-1 and TRBJ1-1, with a tentative D call TRBD1 (6 bases). From germline, CDR1 is MNHNS and CDR2 SASEGT. The CDR3 is 15 amino acids. With 1 base removed from V and 1 base from J, the gap between germline ends came to 10 bases. The CDR3 spells CASSEGGQGNTEAFF. The DNA for the CDR3 is TGTGCCAGCAGTGAAGGGGGGCAGGGGAACACTGAAGCTTTCTTT.

The rearrangement links TRBV19 to TRBJ2-3, with TRBD2 as a possible D gene (5 bases). V was cut by 7 bases and J by 5 bases, with 13 bases left in between. Germline V lookup: CDR1 LNHDA, CDR2 SQIVND (reference sequence). CDR3 length: 13 residues. The CDR3: CASTQAGVDTQYF. The CDR3 DNA follows: TGTGCCAGTACCCAGGCCGGGGTAGATACGCAGTATTTT.

As concerns this clone: Within the sample, other DNA sequences also encode this same CDR3. The chain employs TRBV19 and TRBJ2-7; no firm D call. The germline gives CDR1 LNHDA, CDR2 SQIVND (reference sequence). The V end lost 0 bases, the J end lost 4 bases, and 7 bases lay between the germline ends. The CDR3 runs to 13 residues. The CDR3 DNA is TGTGCCAGTAGTATAGAAGGCAGGTACGAGCAGTACTTC. As protein: CASSIEGRYEQYF.

The chain couples TRBV9 to TRBJ2-2, with TRBD1 matching over 8 bases. CDR3 length: 14 residues. The J segment lost 6 bases and the V segment lost 3 bases, leaving 4 bases of the junction unmatched. The V gene's germline CDR1 is SGDLS and CDR2 YYNGEE. CDR3 protein: CASSASQGAGELFF. The CDR3 bases are TGTGCCAGCAGCGCGTCACAGGGGGCCGGGGAGCTGTTTTTT.

The V gene is TRBV7-3, the J gene TRBJ2-6; D perhaps matches TRBD2 (5 bases). Germline V gives CDR1 SGHTA, CDR2 FQGTGA. The CDR3 has 15 amino acids. V shed 5 bases and J shed 4 bases, with 12 bases lying between them. CDR3 sequence (DNA): TGTGCCAGCAGCCCCACGGGCGGGGGGGCCAACGTCCTGACTTTC. It is translated as CASSPTGGGANVLTF.

This chain connects TRBV7-8 to TRBJ1-1; D unresolved. CDR1 SGHVS and CDR2 FQNEAQ come from the germline V gene. This CDR3 is 16 amino acids long. The V gene lost 1 base and the J gene lost 0 bases, with 12 bases spanning the gap. The CDR3 protein is CASSLGSGIMNTEAFF. The CDR3 DNA reads as TGTGCCAGCAGCTTAGGTTCAGGAATCATGAACACTGAAGCTTTCTTT.

This clone was seen once. This chain joins TRBV27 and TRBJ1-6; tentatively, D is TRBD1 (5 bases). In germline, CDR1 is MNHEY, CDR2 SMNVEV (reference sequence). This CDR3 has 16 amino acids. Trimming stripped 4 bases from V and 0 bases from J, with 10 bases between. The DNA of the CDR3 is TGTGCCAGCAGTTCGGACACGAGCTCCTATAATTCACCCCTCCACTTT. This translates into CASSSDTSSYNSPLHF.

Worth noting for this clone: This same CDR3 is encoded by further DNA sequences in the sample. V usage is TRBV5-1 and J usage is TRBJ2-7, with TRBD2 matching 10 bases. V shed 2 bases and J 5 bases; nucleotides not matched to a gene: 4. CDR1 and CDR2 (germline): SGHRS, YFSETQ. The CDR3 has 14 residues. The DNA for the CDR3 is TGCGCCAGCAGCTTAGCGGGAGGGGGCAACGAGCAGTACTTC. Its translation is CASSLAGGGNEQYF.

A few counts support this clone. The same CDR3 arises from other DNA sequences in this sample as well. The chain couples TRBV2 to TRBJ2-2; D is unresolved. The CDR3 runs to 14 residues. Germline V gene sequence: CDR1 SNHLY, CDR2 FYNNEI. V lost 3 bases and J 3 bases, leaving 8 bases between the germline ends. CDR3 loop: CASSEVRDTGELFF. CDR3 sequence (DNA): TGTGCCAGCAGTGAGGTACGGGACACCGGGGAGCTGTTTTTT.

Of note for this clone: Distinct nucleotide sequences in the sample also encode this CDR3. This sequence joins TRBV6-1 and TRBJ1-5; no clear D gene. This CDR3 is 12 amino acids long. The germline V gene encodes CDR1 MNHNS and CDR2 SASEGT. Trimming pared 2 bases from V and 5 bases from J, leaving 4 bases between. CDR3 in amino acids: CASSESDQPQHF. DNA of the CDR3: TGTGCCAGCAGTGAATCAGATCAGCCCCAGCATTTT.

In this sample, this clone turned up a few times. The chain recombines TRBV6-1 with TRBJ2-6, with TRBD1 matching over 7 bases. This CDR3 contains 17 residues. J was trimmed by 2 bases and V by 4 bases; bases with no gene match: 8. CDR1 is MNHNS and CDR2 is SASEGT in the germline V gene. The DNA of the CDR3 is TGTGCCAGCAGTGGGGGCCTGACAGGGACTGGGGCCAACGTCCTGACTTTC. It codes for CASSGGLTGTGANVLTF.

V is TRBV5-8 and J is TRBJ2-2; D may be TRBD2 (6 bases). V was pared by 4 bases and J by 7 bases, with 23 bases between. The CDR3 extends over 17 amino acids. CDR1 is SGHTS, CDR2 YDEGEE, per germline. The CDR3 protein is CASSPQGAGNSSGELFF. The CDR3 DNA follows: TGTGCCAGCAGCCCCCAAGGGGCGGGGAACTCAAGCGGGGAGCTGTTTTTT.

The rearrangement links TRBV6-2 or TRBV6-3 to TRBJ2-2, with no clear D. Trimming took off 6 bases at V and 4 bases at J, with 9 bases between the two ends. This CDR3 is 13 amino acids long. The V gene's germline CDR1 is MNHEY and CDR2 SVGEGT. The CDR3 DNA sequence: TGTGCCAGCAGGCCTACAATCACCGGGGAGCTGTTTTTT. Translated, it gives CASRPTITGELFF.

The V call is TRBV7-2, the J call TRBJ2-5; D is ambiguous. Trimming took 1 base from V and 5 from J, leaving 8 bases between them. Germline CDR1 is SGHTA and CDR2 is FQGNSA. This CDR3 comprises 13 residues. CDR3 protein: CASSLGKRETQYF. Written as DNA, the CDR3 is TGTGCCAGCAGCTTAGGGAAGAGGGAGACCCAGTACTTC.

The genes are TRBV14 and TRBJ2-3; TRBD1 matches at 7 bases. This CDR3 contains 14 residues. The germline gives CDR1 SGHDN, CDR2 FVKESK. The V segment lost 4 bases and the J segment 2 bases; nucleotides outside the gene matches: 3. CDR3 sequence (DNA): TGTGCCAGCAGCCCGACAGGGATCACAGATACGCAGTATTTT. It encodes CASSPTGITDTQYF.

This clone appeared once. The V call is TRBV3-1 (or the pseudogene TRBV3-2), the J call TRBJ1-2, with D unclear. Germline loops: CDR1 LGHDT, CDR2 YNNKEL (reference sequence). The V end lost 3 bases, the J end lost 5 bases, and 19 bases lay between the germline ends. The CDR3 sequence is 16 residues long. The CDR3 DNA reads as TGTGCCAGCAGCCACCTGCCCCAACTCCCTAGGTATGGCTACACCTTC. Translation gives CASSHLPQLPRYGYTF.

In its sample, this clone was seen once. V and J are TRBV24-1 and TRBJ2-5, with 13 bases lining up with TRBD2. There are 16 residues in the CDR3. Looked up from germline, CDR1 is KGHDR and CDR2 is SFDVKD. The junction had 9 bases not matched to a gene; V was cut back by 7 bases and J by 5 bases. CDR3 protein: CATSDTSGRADETQYF. The CDR3 DNA is TGTGCCACCAGCGATACTAGCGGGAGGGCTGATGAGACCCAGTACTTC.

V is TRBV5-1 and J is TRBJ2-5; 9 bases match TRBD1. V dropped 4 bases and J dropped 4; count of bases not matched to a gene: 11. The CDR3 consists of 16 residues. Germline values: CDR1 SGHRS, CDR2 YFSETQ. CDR3 bases: TGCGCCAGCAGCCTCACAGGGGGCACAGGTGCAGAGACCCAGTACTTC. Encoded protein: CASSLTGGTGAETQYF. Full variable domain (remainder filled in from reference TRBV5-1 and TRBJ2-5): KAGVTQTPRYLIKTRGQQVTLSCSPISGHRSVSWYQQTPGQGLQFLFEYFSETQRNKGNFPGRFSGRQFSNSRSEMNVSTLELGDSALYLCASSLTGGTGAETQYFGPGTRLLVL.

The V gene is TRBV5-5, the J gene TRBJ1-2; D remains unclear. Germline CDR1 SGHKS, CDR2 YYEKEE (reference sequence). The CDR3 has 13 residues. Deletions cut 1 base from V and 4 bases from J, with 8 bases between. The DNA of the CDR3 is TGTGCCAGCAGCTTGCGACAAGTCTATGGCTACACCTTC. Translating gives CASSLRQVYGYTF.

This clone was seen only once. V and J are TRBV7-9 and TRBJ1-2; tentatively, D is TRBD1 (5 bases). The V gene's germline CDR1 is SEHNR and CDR2 FQNEAQ (reference sequence). V shed 1 base and J shed 2 bases, with 8 bases lying between them. This CDR3 has 14 amino acids. CDR3 loop: CASSLEGRNYGYTF. CDR3 in DNA: TGTGCCAGCAGCTTAGAGGGGCGGAACTATGGCTACACCTTC.

The chain has TRBV7-6 and TRBJ2-3; TRBD2 aligns across 7 bases. The CDR3 is 14 amino acids. V was pared by 3 bases and J by 2 bases, with 2 bases of the junction left unmatched. Germline loops: CDR1 SGHVS, CDR2 FNYEAQ. The CDR3 nucleotides are TGTGCCAGCAGCTTGAGCGGGAACACAGATACGCAGTATTTT. Its translation is CASSLSGNTDTQYF.

The chain has TRBV3-1 (or the pseudogene TRBV3-2) and TRBJ1-3; a weak D match, TRBD1 (5 bases). The V gene's germline CDR1 is LGHDT and CDR2 YNNKEL (reference sequence). CDR3 size: 14 residues. Trimming cost V 4 bases and J 2 bases, with 9 bases left between them. DNA of the CDR3: TGTGCCAGCAGCCCTAGACAGACTGGAAACACCATATATTTT. Translated: CASSPRQTGNTIYF.